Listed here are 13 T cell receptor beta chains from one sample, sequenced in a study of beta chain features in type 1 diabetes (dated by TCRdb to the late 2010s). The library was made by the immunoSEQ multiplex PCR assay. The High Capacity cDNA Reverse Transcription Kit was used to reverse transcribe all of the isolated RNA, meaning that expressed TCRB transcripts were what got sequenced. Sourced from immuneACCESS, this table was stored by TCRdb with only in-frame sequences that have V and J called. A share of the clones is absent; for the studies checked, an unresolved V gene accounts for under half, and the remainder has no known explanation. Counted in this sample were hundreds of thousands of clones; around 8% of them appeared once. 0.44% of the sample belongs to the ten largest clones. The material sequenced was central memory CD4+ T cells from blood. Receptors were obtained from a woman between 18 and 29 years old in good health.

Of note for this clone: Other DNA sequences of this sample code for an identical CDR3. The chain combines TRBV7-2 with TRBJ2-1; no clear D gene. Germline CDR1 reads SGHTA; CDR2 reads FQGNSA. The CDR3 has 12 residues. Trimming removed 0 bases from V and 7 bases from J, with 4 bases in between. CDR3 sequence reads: CASSLAPNEQFF. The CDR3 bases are TGTGCCAGCAGCTTAGCCCCAAATGAGCAGTTCTTC.

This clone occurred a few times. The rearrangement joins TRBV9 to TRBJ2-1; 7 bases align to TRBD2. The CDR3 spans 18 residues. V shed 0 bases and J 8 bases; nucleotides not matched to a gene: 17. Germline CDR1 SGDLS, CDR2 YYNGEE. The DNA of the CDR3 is TGTGCCAGCAGCGTAGAGTTTATTATGGCAGGGAGGGCGGATGAGCAGTTCTTC. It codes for CASSVEFIMAGRADEQFF.

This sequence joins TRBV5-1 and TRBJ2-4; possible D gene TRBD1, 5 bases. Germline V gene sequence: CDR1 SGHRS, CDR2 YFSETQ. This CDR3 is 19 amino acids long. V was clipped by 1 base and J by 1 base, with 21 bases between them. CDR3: CASSLWASGGAGAKNIQYF. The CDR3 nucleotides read TGCGCCAGCAGCTTGTGGGCGTCTGGTGGGGCCGGGGCCAAAAACATTCAGTACTTC.

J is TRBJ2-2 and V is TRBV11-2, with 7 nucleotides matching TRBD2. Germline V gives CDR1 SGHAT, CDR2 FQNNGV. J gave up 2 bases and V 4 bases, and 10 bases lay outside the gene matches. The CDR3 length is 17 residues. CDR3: CASSSRLGTTNTGELFF. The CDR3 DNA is TGTGCCAGCAGCTCGAGGCTCGGGACTACAAACACCGGGGAGCTGTTTTTT. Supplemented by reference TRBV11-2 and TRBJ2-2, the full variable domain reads EAGVAQSPRYKIIEKRQSVAFWCNPISGHATLYWYQQILGQGPKLLIQFQNNGVVDDSQLPKDRFSAERLKGVDSTLKIQPAKLEDSAVYLCASSSRLGTTNTGELFFGEGSRLTVL.

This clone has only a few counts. In nucleotides, the CDR3 is TGTGCCAGCAGTTGGGGACAACGCCCTGAAGCTTTCTTT. Its protein product is CASSWGQRPEAFF. The rearrangement links TRBV6-1 to TRBJ1-1; TRBD1 is a possible D gene (6 bases). The germline V gene encodes CDR1 MNHNS and CDR2 SASEGT. The CDR3 runs 13 residues. Trimming removed 5 bases from V and 6 bases from J, with 13 bases in between.

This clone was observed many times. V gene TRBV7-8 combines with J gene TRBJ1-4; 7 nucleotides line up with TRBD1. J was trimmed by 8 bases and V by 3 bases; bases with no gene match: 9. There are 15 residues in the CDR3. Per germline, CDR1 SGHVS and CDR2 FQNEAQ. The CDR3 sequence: CASSFRQGGGEKLFF. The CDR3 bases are TGTGCCAGCAGCTTCCGACAGGGAGGAGGGGAAAAACTGTTTTTT.

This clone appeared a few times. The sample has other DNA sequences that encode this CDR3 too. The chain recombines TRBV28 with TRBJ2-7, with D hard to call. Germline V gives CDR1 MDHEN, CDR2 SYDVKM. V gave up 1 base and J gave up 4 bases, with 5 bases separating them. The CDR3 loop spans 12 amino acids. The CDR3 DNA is TGTGCCAGCAGTTTATATTCTTACGAGCAGTACTTC. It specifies CASSLYSYEQYF.

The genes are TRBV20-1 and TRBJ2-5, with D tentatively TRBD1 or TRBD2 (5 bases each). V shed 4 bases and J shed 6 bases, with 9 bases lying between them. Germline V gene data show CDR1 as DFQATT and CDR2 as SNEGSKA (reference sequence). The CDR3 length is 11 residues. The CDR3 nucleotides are TGCAGTGCTACAGGGACGAAGACCCAGTACTTC. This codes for CSATGTKTQYF.

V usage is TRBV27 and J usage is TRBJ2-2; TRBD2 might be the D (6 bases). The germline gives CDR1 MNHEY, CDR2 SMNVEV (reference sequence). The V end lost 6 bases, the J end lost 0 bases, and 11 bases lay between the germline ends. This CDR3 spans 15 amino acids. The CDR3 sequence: CASRGLNANTGELFF. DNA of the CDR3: TGTGCCAGCAGGGGACTCAACGCGAACACCGGGGAGCTGTTTTTT.

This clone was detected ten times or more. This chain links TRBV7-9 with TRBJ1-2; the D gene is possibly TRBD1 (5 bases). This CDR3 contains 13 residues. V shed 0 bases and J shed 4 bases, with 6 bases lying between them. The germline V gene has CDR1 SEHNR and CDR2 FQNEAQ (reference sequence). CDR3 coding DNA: TGTGCCAGCAGCTTAGCCGACAGCTATGGCTACACCTTC. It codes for CASSLADSYGYTF.

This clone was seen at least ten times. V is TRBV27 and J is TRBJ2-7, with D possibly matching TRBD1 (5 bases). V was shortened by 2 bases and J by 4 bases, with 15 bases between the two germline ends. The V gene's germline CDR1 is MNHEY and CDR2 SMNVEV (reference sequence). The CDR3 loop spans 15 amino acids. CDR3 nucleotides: TGTGCCAGCAGTTTAGGCCAGGGTGATACTTACGAGCAGTACTTC. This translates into CASSLGQGDTYEQYF.

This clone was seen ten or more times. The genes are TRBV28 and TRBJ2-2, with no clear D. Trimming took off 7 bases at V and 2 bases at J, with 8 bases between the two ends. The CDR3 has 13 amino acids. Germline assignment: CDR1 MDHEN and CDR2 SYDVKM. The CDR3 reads CASTPLNTGELFF. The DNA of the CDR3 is TGTGCCAGCACCCCTCTCAACACCGGGGAGCTGTTTTTT.

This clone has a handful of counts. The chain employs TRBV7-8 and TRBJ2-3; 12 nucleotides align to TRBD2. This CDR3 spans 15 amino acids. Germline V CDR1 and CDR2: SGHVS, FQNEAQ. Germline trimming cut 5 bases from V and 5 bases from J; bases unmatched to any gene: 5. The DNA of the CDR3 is TGTGCCAGCAGCCTTGGACTAGCGGGGCAAGATACGCAGTATTTT. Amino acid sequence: CASSLGLAGQDTQYF. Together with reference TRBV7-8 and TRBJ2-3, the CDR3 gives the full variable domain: GAGVSQSPRYKVAKRGQDVALRCDPISGHVSLFWYQQALGQGPEFLTYFQNEAQLDKSGLPSDRFFAERPEGSVSTLKIQRTQQEDSAVYLCASSLGLAGQDTQYFGPGTRLTVL.